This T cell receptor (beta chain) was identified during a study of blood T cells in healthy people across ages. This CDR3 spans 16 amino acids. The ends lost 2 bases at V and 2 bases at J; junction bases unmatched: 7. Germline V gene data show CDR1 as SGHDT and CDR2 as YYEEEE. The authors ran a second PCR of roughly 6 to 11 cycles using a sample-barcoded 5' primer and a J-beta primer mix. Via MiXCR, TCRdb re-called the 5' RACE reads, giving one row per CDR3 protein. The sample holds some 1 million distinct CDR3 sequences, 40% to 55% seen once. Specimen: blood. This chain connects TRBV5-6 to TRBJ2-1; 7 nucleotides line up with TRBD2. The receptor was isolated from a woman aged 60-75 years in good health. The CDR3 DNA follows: TGTGCCAGCAGCTTCAGACTAGCTGAAACCTACAATGAGCAGTTCTTC. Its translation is CASSFRLAETYNEQFF.